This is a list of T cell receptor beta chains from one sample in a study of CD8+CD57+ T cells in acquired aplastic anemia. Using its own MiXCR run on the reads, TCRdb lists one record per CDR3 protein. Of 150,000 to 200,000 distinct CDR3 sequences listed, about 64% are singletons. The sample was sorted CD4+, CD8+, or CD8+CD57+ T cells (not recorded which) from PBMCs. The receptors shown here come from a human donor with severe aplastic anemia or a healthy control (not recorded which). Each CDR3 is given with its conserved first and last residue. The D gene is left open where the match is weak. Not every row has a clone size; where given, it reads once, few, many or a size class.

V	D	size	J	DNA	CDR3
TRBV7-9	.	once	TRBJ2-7	TGTGCCAGCAGCTTAGGACCAACCGGCTCCTACGAGCAGTACTTC	CASSLGPTGSYEQYF
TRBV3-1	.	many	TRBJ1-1	TGTGCCAGCAGCCAAAGTTGGGGGTCTAACACTGAAGCTTTCTTT	CASSQSWGSNTEAFF
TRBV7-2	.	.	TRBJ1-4	TGTGCCAGCAGCTCGAGGTACGGGGAAAAACTGTTTTTT	CASSSRYGEKLFF
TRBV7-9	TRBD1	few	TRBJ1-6	TGTGCCAGCAGCCACCGGGACAGCAATAATTCACCCCTCCACTTT	CASSHRDSNNSPLHF
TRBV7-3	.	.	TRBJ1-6	TGTGCCAGCAGCTCCCGGGATCCTAATTCACCCCTCCACTTT	CASSSRDPNSPLHF
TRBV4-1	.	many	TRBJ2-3	TGCGCCAGCAGCCAAGAGGGATCCTGGAGCACAGATACGCAGTATTTT	CASSQEGSWSTDTQYF
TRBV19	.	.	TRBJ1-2	TGTGCCAGTAGTATGTCGGGGGGCGGGGATGGCTACACCTTC	CASSMSGGGDGYTF
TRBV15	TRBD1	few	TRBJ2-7	TGTGCCACCAGCGCCAGACAGGGGGCCTACGAGCAGTACTTC	CATSARQGAYEQYF
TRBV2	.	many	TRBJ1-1	TGTGCCAGTATGAGGGGAGAGGGATATTTGACTGAAGCTTTCTTT	CASMRGEGYLTEAFF
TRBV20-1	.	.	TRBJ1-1	TGCAGTGCTACTGGACAGCTGAACACTGAAGCTTTCTTT	CSATGQLNTEAFF
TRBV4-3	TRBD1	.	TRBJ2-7	TGCGCCAGCAGCCAGGAGTGGACAGGGGGTGCCAAGCAGTACTTC	CASSQEWTGGAKQYF
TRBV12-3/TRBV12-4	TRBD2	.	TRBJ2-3	TGTGCCAGCAGTTTTGGCGGGGGATTTGATACGCAGTATTTT	CASSFGGGFDTQYF
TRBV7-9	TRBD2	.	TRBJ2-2	TGTGCCAGCAGCTCTAGCGGGTACGGGGAGCTGTTTTTT	CASSSSGYGELFF
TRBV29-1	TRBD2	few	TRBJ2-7	TGCAGCGTTGAAGGACTAGCGGGAGTCGAGCAGTACTTC	CSVEGLAGVEQYF
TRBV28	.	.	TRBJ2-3	TGTGCCAGCAGTTCGATGGACAGCCTCACAGATACGCAGTATTTT	CASSSMDSLTDTQYF
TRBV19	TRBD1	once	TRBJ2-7	TGTGCCAGTAGCTTGACAGGGGGCGCCTACGAGCAGTACTTC	CASSLTGGAYEQYF
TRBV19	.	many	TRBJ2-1	TGTGCCAGTAGTGTAGGAACAAACCCGTACAATGAGCAGTTCTTC	CASSVGTNPYNEQFF
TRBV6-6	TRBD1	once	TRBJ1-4	TGTGCCAGCAGTACACAGGGGGGAGATGAAAAACTGTTTTTT	CASSTQGGDEKLFF